The 19 T cell receptor beta chains listed next were all sequenced from one sample in a study of blood T cell repertoires in COVID-19. Assay used: immunoSEQ multiplex PCR; TCRdb lists only in-frame clones, some missing. The sample has a few hundred thousand clones; around 84% are singletons. Source material: PBMCs or T cells enriched from blood (not recorded which). These receptors were obtained from a woman aged 50 to 65 who had recovered from COVID-19.

CDR3 sequence (DNA): TGTGCCAGCTCACCCATGTCGGGTCAACAAGAGACCCAGTACTTC. This gives the protein CASSPMSGQQETQYF. The chain is built from TRBV18 and TRBJ2-5; D unresolved. The V end was cut by 3 bases, the J end by 2 bases, with 13 bases between. Per the germline V gene, CDR1 is KGHSH and CDR2 is LQKENI. CDR3 length: 15 residues.

The J gene is TRBJ2-7, the V gene TRBV12-3 or TRBV12-4, with D tentatively TRBD2 (5 bases). The CDR3 covers 13 residues. Trimming removed 5 bases at V and 4 bases at J, with 12 bases between. The CDR3 reads CASSSGPNYEQYF. For the CDR3, the DNA is TGTGCCAGCAGTAGCGGACCCAATTACGAGCAGTACTTC.

J is TRBJ2-4 and V is TRBV29-1; 9 positions agree with TRBD1. The CDR3 totals 14 residues. J was trimmed by 9 bases and V by 4 bases; bases with no gene match: 10. CDR1 is SQVTM, CDR2 ANQGSEA, per germline. Written as DNA, the CDR3 is TGCAGCGTTGGACCGGGACAGGGCGTAGGCATTCAGTACTTC. Protein product: CSVGPGQGVGIQYF. Supplemented by reference TRBV29-1 and TRBJ2-4, the full variable domain reads SAVISQKPSRDICQRGTSLTIQCQVDSQVTMMFWYRQQPGQSLTLIATANQGSEATYESGFVIDKFPISRPNLTFSTLTVSNMSPEDSSIYLCSVGPGQGVGIQYFGAGTRLSVL.

The chain is built from TRBV9 and TRBJ1-4; TRBD1 aligns across 7 bases. Germline-derived CDR1 and CDR2 are SGDLS and YYNGEE. The CDR3 length is 15 residues. The V and J ends lost 0 bases and 6 bases, in that order; junction bases with no gene match: 5. CDR3 residues: CASSVGGRGYEKLFF. The CDR3 region has the DNA TGTGCCAGCAGCGTAGGGGGCAGGGGGTATGAAAAACTGTTTTTT.

This sequence joins TRBV12-3 or TRBV12-4 and TRBJ1-1; D is undetermined. V shed 3 bases and J shed 6 bases, with 8 bases lying between them. CDR3 length: 12 amino acids. The CDR3 DNA sequence: TGTGCCAGCAGTTTCGTCTACTCTGAAGCTTTCTTT. This encodes CASSFVYSEAFF.

The chain uses TRBV14 and TRBJ2-1, with no clear D. The CDR3 contains 13 residues. Trimming removed 0 bases from V and 9 bases from J, with 9 bases in between. Looked up from germline, CDR1 is SGHDN and CDR2 is FVKESK. CDR3 loop: CASSQEYFGEQFF. Here the CDR3 DNA reads TGTGCCAGCAGCCAAGAGTACTTCGGTGAGCAGTTCTTC.

V gene TRBV10-3 combines with J gene TRBJ2-7; 7 bases match TRBD1. The CDR3 totals 13 residues. Germline CDR1 ENHRY, CDR2 SYGVKD. V shed 6 bases and J 6 bases; nucleotides not matched to a gene: 8. CDR3 DNA: TGTGCCATCAGCCAGGGGGACGCCGGCGAGCAGTACTTC. It translates to CAISQGDAGEQYF.

The DNA of the CDR3 is TGTGCCAGCAGCTGGGACAGGACGCCCAATCAGCCCCAGCATTTT. The encoded protein is CASSWDRTPNQPQHF. The rearrangement links TRBV7-9 to TRBJ1-5; TRBD1 aligns across 8 bases. Germline CDR1 SEHNR, CDR2 FQNEAQ (reference sequence). The CDR3 contains 15 residues. V lost 4 bases to trimming and J lost 3 bases; unmatched junction nucleotides: 5.

This rearrangement joins TRBV12-3 or TRBV12-4 to TRBJ1-1, with TRBD1 matching 9 bases. V lost 4 bases and J lost 11; bases outside the gene matches: 8. The CDR3 loop spans 13 amino acids. The CDR3 loop reads CASSSSDRGWAFF. The CDR3 DNA follows: TGTGCCAGCAGTTCTTCAGACAGGGGGTGGGCTTTCTTT.

This clone was observed a few times. The chain recombines TRBV19 with TRBJ1-5; tentatively, D is TRBD1 (5 bases). Trimming cost V 10 bases and J 0 bases, with 16 bases left between them. Germline V gene data show CDR1 as LNHDA and CDR2 as SQIVND (reference sequence). CDR3 length equals 15 residues. For the CDR3, the DNA is TGTGCCACAACGGGGGGATACCATAGCAATCAGCCCCAGCATTTT. This translates into CATTGGYHSNQPQHF.

The chain uses TRBV9 and TRBJ2-3, with D perhaps matching TRBD1 (5 bases). Between the trimmed V and J ends, which lost 4 bases and 0 bases, there was a span of 15 bases. Germline CDR1 reads SGDLS; CDR2 reads YYNGEE. The CDR3 runs 16 residues. CDR3 sequence: CASSPVTGQSTDTQYF. The CDR3 DNA sequence: TGTGCCAGCAGCCCAGTAACAGGACAAAGCACAGATACGCAGTATTTT. Supplemented by reference TRBV9 and TRBJ2-3, the full variable domain reads DSGVTQTPKHLITATGQRVTLRCSPRSGDLSVYWYQQSLDQGLQFLIQYYNGEERAKGNILERFSAQQFPDLHSELNLSSLELGDSALYFCASSPVTGQSTDTQYFGPGTRLTVL.

The V gene is TRBV7-6, the J gene TRBJ2-1, with 14 bases lining up with TRBD2. CDR3 size: 20 residues. With 5 bases clipped from V and 4 bases from J, the junction kept 16 bases outside the gene matches. Per the germline V gene, CDR1 is SGHVS and CDR2 is FNYEAQ. CDR3 nucleotides: TGTGCCAGCAGCCCGGAGTGGTGGACTAGCGGGAGGACCAATTACAATGAGCAGTTCTTC. Protein: CASSPEWWTSGRTNYNEQFF.

The chain joins TRBV7-6 to TRBJ1-3; D remains ambiguous. Trimming took 0 bases from V and 3 from J, leaving 12 bases between them. This CDR3 is 16 amino acids long. CDR1 and CDR2 (germline): SGHVS, FNYEAQ. CDR3 in amino acids: CASSLARGSGGNTIYF. The CDR3 DNA reads as TGTGCCAGCAGCTTAGCGCGAGGGAGCGGTGGAAACACCATATATTTT.

The chain uses TRBV10-3 and TRBJ2-7; 11 bases match TRBD2. This CDR3 has 14 residues. The ends lost 4 bases at V and 4 bases at J; junction bases unmatched: 3. Germline V gene sequence: CDR1 ENHRY, CDR2 SYGVKD. DNA of the CDR3: TGTGCCATCAGTGTACTAGCGGGGGTATACGAGCAGTACTTC. It yields the protein CAISVLAGVYEQYF.

J is TRBJ1-1 and V is TRBV11-2; 7 nucleotides match TRBD1. CDR3 length: 14 amino acids. Germline V CDR1 and CDR2: SGHAT, FQNNGV. Trimming took 6 bases from V and 8 from J; bases not matched to a gene: 12. CDR3 sequence: CASRTGAAEGEAFF. CDR3 DNA: TGTGCCAGCAGAACAGGGGCAGCTGAGGGGGAAGCTTTCTTT.

The chain links TRBV19 to TRBJ2-7, with D perhaps matching TRBD2 (5 bases). Trimming removed 6 bases at V and 2 bases at J, with 14 bases between. The CDR3 spans 14 residues. Germline CDR1 and CDR2: LNHDA and SQIVND (reference sequence). The CDR3: CASSLGGIAYEQYF. CDR3 bases: TGTGCCAGTAGCTTAGGAGGAATAGCCTACGAGCAGTACTTC. Drawing the rest from reference TRBV19 and TRBJ2-7, the complete variable domain is DGGITQSPKYLFRKEGQNVTLSCEQNLNHDAMYWYRQDPGQGLRLIYYSQIVNDFQKGDIAEGYSVSREKKESFPLTVTSAQKNPTAFYLCASSLGGIAYEQYFGPGTRLTVT.

This chain joins TRBV9 and TRBJ2-5; perhaps TRBD1 as D (5 bases). Germline lookup yields CDR1 SGDLS and CDR2 YYNGEE. V was clipped by 0 bases and J by 7 bases, with 10 bases between them. The CDR3 length is 13 residues. The CDR3, as DNA: TGTGCCAGCAGCGTAGAAGGGGTTGGGACCCAGTACTTC. It is translated as CASSVEGVGTQYF.

This clone showed up just once. The gene calls are TRBV14 and TRBJ2-1; TRBD2 matches at 8 bases. This CDR3 is built from 16 residues. V lost 4 bases and J lost 0; bases outside the gene matches: 5. In germline, CDR1 is SGHDN, CDR2 FVKESK. The CDR3 sequence is CASSPYSGNSYNEQFF. The CDR3 DNA is TGTGCCAGCAGCCCCTATAGCGGGAACTCCTACAATGAGCAGTTCTTC.

This sequence joins TRBV5-5 and TRBJ2-1, with D tentatively TRBD2 (5 bases). V lost 0 bases to trimming and J lost 10 bases, with 11 bases between them. CDR3 length: 13 amino acids. Germline V CDR1 and CDR2: SGHKS, YYEKEE (reference sequence). CDR3 residues: CASSLGTSLEQFF. The CDR3 coding sequence is TGTGCCAGCAGCTTGGGAACTAGTTTGGAGCAGTTCTTC.